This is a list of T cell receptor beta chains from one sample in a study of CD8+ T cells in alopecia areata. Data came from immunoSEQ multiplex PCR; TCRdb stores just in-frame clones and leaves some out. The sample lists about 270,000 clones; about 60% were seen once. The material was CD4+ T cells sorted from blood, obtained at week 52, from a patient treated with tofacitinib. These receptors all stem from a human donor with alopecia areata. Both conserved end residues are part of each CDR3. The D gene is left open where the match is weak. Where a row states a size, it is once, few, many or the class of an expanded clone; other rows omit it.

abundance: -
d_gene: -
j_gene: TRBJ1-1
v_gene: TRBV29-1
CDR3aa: CSVITGDREAFF
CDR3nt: TGCAGCGTTATTACTGGAGACAGAGAAGCTTTCTTT

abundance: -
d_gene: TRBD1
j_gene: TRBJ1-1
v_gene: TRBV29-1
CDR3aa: CSVELARGQSEAFF
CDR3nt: TGCAGCGTTGAATTGGCCAGGGGGCAAAGTGAAGCTTTCTTT

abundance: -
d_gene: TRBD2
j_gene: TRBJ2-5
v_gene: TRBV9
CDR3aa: CASSFSGGLQETQYF
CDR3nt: TGTGCCAGCAGCTTTAGCGGGGGGTTACAAGAGACCCAGTACTTC

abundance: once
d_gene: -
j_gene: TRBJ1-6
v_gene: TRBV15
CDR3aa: CATSRYRPDSPLHF
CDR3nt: TGTGCCACCAGCAGGTACAGGCCAGATTCACCCCTCCACTTT

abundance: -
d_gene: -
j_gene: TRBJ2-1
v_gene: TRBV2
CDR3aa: CASRAGPGGVASYNEQFF
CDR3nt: TGTGCCAGCAGGGCAGGACCAGGGGGGGTCGCGTCCTACAATGAGCAGTTCTTC

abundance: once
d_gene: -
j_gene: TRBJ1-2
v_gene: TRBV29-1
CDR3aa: CSVGGEPSANYGYTF
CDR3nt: TGCAGCGTTGGGGGTGAGCCGTCAGCTAACTATGGCTACACCTTC

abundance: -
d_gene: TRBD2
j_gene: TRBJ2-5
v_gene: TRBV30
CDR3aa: CAWSVLSGGPQETQYF
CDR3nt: TGTGCCTGGAGTGTACTAAGCGGGGGGCCCCAAGAGACCCAGTACTTC

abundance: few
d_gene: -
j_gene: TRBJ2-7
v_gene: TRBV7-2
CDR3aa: CASSLVPGWAEQYF
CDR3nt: TGTGCCAGCAGCTTAGTCCCGGGTTGGGCCGAGCAGTACTTC

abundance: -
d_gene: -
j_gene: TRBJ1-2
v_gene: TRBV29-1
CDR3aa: CSVEDRVYGYTF
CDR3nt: TGCAGCGTTGAAGACAGGGTGTATGGCTACACCTTC

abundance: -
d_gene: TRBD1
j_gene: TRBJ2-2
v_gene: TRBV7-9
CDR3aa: CASSPRGQGGTGELFF
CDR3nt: TGTGCCAGCAGCCCGAGGGGACAGGGTGGAACCGGGGAGCTGTTTTTT

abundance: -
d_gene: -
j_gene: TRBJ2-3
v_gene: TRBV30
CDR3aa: CAWTGVLIGDTQYF
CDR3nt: TGTGCCTGGACGGGGGTTCTGATTGGGGATACGCAGTATTTT

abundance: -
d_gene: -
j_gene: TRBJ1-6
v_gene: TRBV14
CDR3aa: CASSQRSLNSPLHF
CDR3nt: TGTGCCAGCAGCCAAAGGTCTCTTAATTCACCCCTCCACTTT

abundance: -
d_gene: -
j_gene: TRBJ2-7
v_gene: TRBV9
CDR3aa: CASSVGPEGEQYF
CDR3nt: TGTGCCAGCAGCGTAGGACCCGAGGGCGAGCAGTACTTC

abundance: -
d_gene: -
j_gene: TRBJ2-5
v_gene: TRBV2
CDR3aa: CASSPRTKTQYF
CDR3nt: TGTGCCAGCAGCCCACGGACGAAGACCCAGTACTTC

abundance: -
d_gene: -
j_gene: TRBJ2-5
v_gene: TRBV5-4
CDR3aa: CASSSIRDIKETQYF
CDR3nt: TGTGCCAGCAGCTCTATCCGGGACATAAAAGAGACCCAGTACTTC

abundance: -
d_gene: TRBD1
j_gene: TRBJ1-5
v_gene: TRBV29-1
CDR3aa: CSVRTGGKGQPQHF
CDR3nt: TGCAGCGTCCGGACAGGGGGAAAAGGGCAGCCCCAGCATTTT

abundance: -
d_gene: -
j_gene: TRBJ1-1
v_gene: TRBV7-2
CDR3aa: CASSSLLARSTEAFF
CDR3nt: TGTGCCAGCAGCTCCCTCCTGGCGAGGAGCACTGAAGCTTTCTTT

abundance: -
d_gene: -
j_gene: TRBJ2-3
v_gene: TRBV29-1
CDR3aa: CSIRPGSTDTQYF
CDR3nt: TGCAGCATACGTCCAGGGTCCACAGATACGCAGTATTTT

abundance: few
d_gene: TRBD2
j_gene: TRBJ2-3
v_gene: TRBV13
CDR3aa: CASSLPPLAGGSTDTQYF
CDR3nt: TGTGCCAGCAGCTTACCCCCACTAGCGGGGGGAAGCACAGATACGCAGTATTTT

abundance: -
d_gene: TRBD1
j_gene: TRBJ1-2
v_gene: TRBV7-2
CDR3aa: CASSLRTGSSYGYTF
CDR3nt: TGTGCCAGCAGCTTACGGACAGGTTCTTCGTATGGCTACACCTTC

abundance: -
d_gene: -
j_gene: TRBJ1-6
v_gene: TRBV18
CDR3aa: CASSRTNSPLHF
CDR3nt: TGTGCCAGCTCACGGACTAATTCACCCCTCCACTTT

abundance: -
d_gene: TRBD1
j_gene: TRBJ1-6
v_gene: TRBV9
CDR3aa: CASSVTGQNNSPLHF
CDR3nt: TGTGCCAGCAGCGTAACGGGACAGAATAATTCACCCCTCCACTTT

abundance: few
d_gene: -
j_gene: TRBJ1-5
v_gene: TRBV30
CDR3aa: CAWSQKDLKLQGQPQHF
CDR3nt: TGTGCCTGGAGTCAAAAGGATCTGAAATTACAGGGCCAGCCCCAGCATTTT

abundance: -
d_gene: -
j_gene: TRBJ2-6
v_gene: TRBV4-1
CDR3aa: CASSQGGVGANVLTF
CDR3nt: TGCGCCAGCAGCCAAGGAGGGGTTGGGGCCAACGTCCTGACTTTC

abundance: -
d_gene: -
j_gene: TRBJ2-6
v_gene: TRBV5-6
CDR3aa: CASSLVWDGDSGANVLTF
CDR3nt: TGTGCCAGCAGCTTGGTATGGGACGGGGACTCTGGGGCCAACGTCCTGACTTTC

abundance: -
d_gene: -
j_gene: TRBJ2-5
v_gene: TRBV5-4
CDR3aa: CASSFGHAETQYF
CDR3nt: TGTGCCAGCAGCTTTGGACACGCGGAGACCCAGTACTTC

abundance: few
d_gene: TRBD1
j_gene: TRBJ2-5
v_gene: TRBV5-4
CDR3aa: CASSSGQGIQETQYF
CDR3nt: TGTGCCAGCAGCTCGGGACAGGGGATCCAAGAGACCCAGTACTTC

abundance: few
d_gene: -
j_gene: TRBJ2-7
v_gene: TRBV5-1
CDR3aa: CASSLGRPPYEQYF
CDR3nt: TGCGCCAGCAGCTTGGGCCGTCCCCCTTACGAGCAGTACTTC

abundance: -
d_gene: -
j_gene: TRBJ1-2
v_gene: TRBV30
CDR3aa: CASSRGDRGYTF
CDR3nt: TGTGCCTCCTCCCGGGGGGACCGCGGCTACACCTTC

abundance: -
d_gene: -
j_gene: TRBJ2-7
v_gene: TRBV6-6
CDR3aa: CASSLPGVYEQYF
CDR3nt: TGTGCCAGCAGCCTCCCAGGGGTCTACGAGCAGTACTTC

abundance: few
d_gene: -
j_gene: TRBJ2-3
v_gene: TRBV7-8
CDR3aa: CASRLQGADTQYF
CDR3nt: TGTGCCAGCAGGCTGCAGGGTGCAGATACGCAGTATTTT

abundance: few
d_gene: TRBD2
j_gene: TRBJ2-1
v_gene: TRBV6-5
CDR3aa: CASRSTGGPYNEQFF
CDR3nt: TGTGCCAGCAGATCTACGGGGGGGCCCTACAATGAGCAGTTCTTC

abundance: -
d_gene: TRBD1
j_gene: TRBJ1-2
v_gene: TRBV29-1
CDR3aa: CSVGGQGNYGYTF
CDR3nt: TGCAGCGTTGGGGGACAGGGTAACTATGGCTACACCTTC

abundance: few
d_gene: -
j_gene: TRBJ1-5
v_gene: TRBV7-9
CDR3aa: CASSSTEHSNQPQHF
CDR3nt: TGTGCCAGCAGCTCGACGGAACATAGCAATCAGCCCCAGCATTTT